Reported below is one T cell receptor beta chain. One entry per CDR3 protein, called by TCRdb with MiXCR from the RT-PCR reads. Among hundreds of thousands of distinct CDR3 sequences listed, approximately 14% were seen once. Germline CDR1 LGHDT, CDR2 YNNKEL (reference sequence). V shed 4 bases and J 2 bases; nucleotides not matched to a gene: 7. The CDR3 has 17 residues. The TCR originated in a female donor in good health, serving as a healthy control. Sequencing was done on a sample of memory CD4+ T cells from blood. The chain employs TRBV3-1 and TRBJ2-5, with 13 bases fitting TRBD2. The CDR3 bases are TGTGCCAGCAGCCTAGGACTAGCGGGGGTGCGACAAGAGACCCAGTACTTC. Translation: CASSLGLAGVRQETQYF.